This T cell receptor (beta chain) was identified in a study of blood T cell repertoires in COVID-19. Study context: Samples representing acute and convalescent COVID-19 were sourced from the United States, Italy and Spain. T cells, B-cell-depleted T cells, or PBMCs provided the cDNA or gDNA that served as material.

Profiling relied on immunoSEQ multiplex PCR, and the TCRdb table lists in-frame clones only, not all of them. The sample yields roughly 150,000 clones, 70% to 90% seen once. A Seattle source enrolled patients during active infection and followed them longitudinally. V was clipped by 5 bases and J by 6 bases; unmatched bases: 8. CDR3 length: 15 residues. Germline V gene lookup returns CDR1 MNHEY and CDR2 SVGAGI. The material sequenced was peripheral blood. The receptor's source is a woman older than 75 with COVID-19, enrolled during active disease. The chain is built from TRBV6-5 and TRBJ1-5; the match to TRBD1 covers 9 bases. The chain's CDR3 is CASSQGQGTVQPQHF. The CDR3, as DNA: TGTGCCAGCAGTCAGGGACAGGGTACTGTTCAGCCCCAGCATTTT.